The text below deals with one TCR beta chain. Its cognate antigen is unknown. Profiling relied on immunoSEQ multiplex PCR, and the TCRdb table lists in-frame clones only, not all of them. In the table there are about 140,000 clones, around nine tenths of which are singletons. The sample belongs to a study of T cell responses to AZD1222 COVID-19 vaccine. Overall study results and limits: Researchers report vaccine-associated CD4 TCRs spanning spike, with dominance at 160-218 and 743-854.

Trimming took 1 base from V and 4 from J, leaving 11 bases between them. In germline, CDR1 is SGHDT, CDR2 YYEEEE. The CDR3 is 14 residues long. The material was peripheral blood, obtained 28 days after the second AZD1222 dose. The clonotype was recovered from an adult who received the AZD1222 COVID-19 vaccine. The chain links TRBV5-6 to TRBJ2-5; tentatively, D is TRBD1 (6 bases). The CDR3: CASSLQGSRETQYF. The CDR3 coding sequence is TGTGCCAGCAGCTTGCAGGGGAGTAGAGAGACCCAGTACTTC. Complete variable domain (other parts from reference TRBV5-6 and TRBJ2-5): DAGVTQSPTHLIKTRGQQVTLRCSPKSGHDTVSWYQQALGQGPQFIFQYYEEEERQRGNFPDRFSGHQFPNYSSELNVNALLLGDSALYLCASSLQGSRETQYFGPGTRLLVL.